This T cell receptor (beta chain) derives from a study of blood T cell repertoires in COVID-19. The wider study: Acute-phase and convalescent COVID-19 samples originated in the United States, Italy and Spain. T cells, B-cell-depleted T cells, or PBMCs provided the cDNA or gDNA that served as material.

Assay: immunoSEQ multiplex PCR; the TCRdb copy retains only in-frame clones and omits some. The sample has about 320,000 clones, approximately 90% seen once. This clone was observed a single time. The length of the CDR3 is 16 residues. Germline CDR1 reads SGHDT; CDR2 reads YYEEEE. The V and J ends lost 2 bases and 6 bases, in that order; junction bases with no gene match: 6. The chain recombines TRBV5-6 with TRBJ1-5, with 12 bases matching TRBD1. This receptor was identified in a woman younger than 35 who had recovered from COVID-19. What was sequenced was PBMCs or T cells enriched from blood (not recorded which). The CDR3 DNA reads as TGTGCCAGCAGCTTCACCGGGACAGGGGGCAGTCAGCCCCAGCATTTT. It codes for CASSFTGTGGSQPQHF.